One sample yielded the 6 T cell receptor beta chains listed below, sequenced in a study of cytomegalovirus exposure and HLA in healthy donors. PCR primers comprised 60 Vbeta and 13 Jbeta primers. The data were produced by immunoSEQ multiplex PCR, yet TCRdb's version contains in-frame clones alone and is incomplete. Of some 120,000 clones listed, 65% to 80% are singletons. Specimen: PBMCs. These receptors were taken from a human donor in good health.

The rearrangement uses TRBV4-2 and TRBJ2-1; TRBD1 matches 10 bases. CDR1 is LGHNA, CDR2 YNFKEQ, per germline. The CDR3 spans 16 residues. J lost 4 bases, V lost 5 bases, and 8 bases had no gene match. As DNA, the CDR3 is TGTGCCAGCAGCGGGGAACCGGGACAGGGGTACAATGAGCAGTTCTTC. This codes for CASSGEPGQGYNEQFF.

This clone was detected only once. The rearrangement links TRBV9 to TRBJ2-7; the D gene is possibly TRBD1 (5 bases). The CDR3 has 12 amino acids. Trimming removed 4 bases from V and 6 bases from J, with 11 bases in between. Germline CDR1 reads SGDLS; CDR2 reads YYNGEE. The chain's CDR3 is CASSLQGGEQYF. The DNA of the CDR3 is TGTGCCAGCAGCCTCCAGGGTGGCGAGCAGTACTTC.

On this clone itself: The same CDR3 arises from other DNA sequences in this sample as well. This sequence joins TRBV9 and TRBJ1-2; 7 bases are a match to TRBD1. Germline V gene lookup returns CDR1 SGDLS and CDR2 YYNGEE. The CDR3 totals 11 residues. Trimming cost V 3 bases and J 7 bases; bases outside gene matches: 0. The CDR3 nucleotides are TGTGCCAGCAGCGCAGGGGGTGGCTACACCTTC. Translation gives CASSAGGGYTF.

This clone showed up just a few times. The chain recombines TRBV19 with TRBJ1-6, with unresolved D. The ends were cut back, 8 bases at V and 5 bases at J, with 10 bases in the middle. This CDR3 has 13 residues. Per the germline V gene, CDR1 is LNHDA and CDR2 is SQIVND (reference sequence). CDR3 DNA: TGTGCCAGTGCTGGGCAGAATAATTCACCCCTCCACTTT. Translated, it gives CASAGQNNSPLHF.

The chain links TRBV25-1 to TRBJ1-2; 8 nucleotides agree with TRBD1. V shed 2 bases, J shed 6 bases, and the junction held 8 bases outside the gene matches. This CDR3 has 15 amino acids. Germline V gene data show CDR1 as MGHDK and CDR2 as SYGVNS. In DNA, the CDR3 is TGTGCCAGCAGTGAAATCGGGACAGGTATACATGGCTACACCTTC. Translation: CASSEIGTGIHGYTF.

The chain joins TRBV7-9 to TRBJ1-1; D is unresolved. Trimming removed 2 bases from V and 6 bases from J, with 13 bases in between. The CDR3 loop spans 14 amino acids. Germline V lookup: CDR1 SEHNR, CDR2 FQNEAQ (reference sequence). CDR3 nucleotide sequence: TGTGCCAGCAGCTTATCGACACCTCGCCCTGAAGCTTTCTTT. Residues: CASSLSTPRPEAFF.